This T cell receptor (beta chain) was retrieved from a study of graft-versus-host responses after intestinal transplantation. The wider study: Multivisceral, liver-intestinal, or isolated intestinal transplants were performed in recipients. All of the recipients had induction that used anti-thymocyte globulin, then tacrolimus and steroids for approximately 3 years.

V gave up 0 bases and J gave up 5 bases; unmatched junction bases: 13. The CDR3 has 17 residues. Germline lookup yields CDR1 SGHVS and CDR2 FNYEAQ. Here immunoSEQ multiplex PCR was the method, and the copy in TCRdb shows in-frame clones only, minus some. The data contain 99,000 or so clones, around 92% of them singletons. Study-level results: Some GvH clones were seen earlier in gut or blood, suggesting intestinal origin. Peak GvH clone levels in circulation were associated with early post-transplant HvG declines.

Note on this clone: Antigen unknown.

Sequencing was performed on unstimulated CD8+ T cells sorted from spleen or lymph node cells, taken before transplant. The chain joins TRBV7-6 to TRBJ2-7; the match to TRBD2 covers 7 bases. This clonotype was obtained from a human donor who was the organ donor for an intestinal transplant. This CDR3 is CASSLAAGVGAPDEQYF. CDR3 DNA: TGTGCCAGCAGCTTAGCCGCGGGAGTAGGTGCGCCCGACGAGCAGTACTTC.